The 21 T cell receptor beta chains below come from one sample, sequenced in a study of beta chain features in type 1 diabetes. Regarding the study as a whole: A moderate, significant TCRB CDR3 shortening appeared in type 1 diabetes across four CD4+ subsets.

The study reverse transcribed the entire isolated RNA, so it sequenced expressed TCRB transcripts. Sequencing used immunoSEQ multiplex PCR; TCRdb keeps in-frame clones, though not all of them. In the table there are 300,000 to 400,000 clones, roughly 12% of which are singletons. Their cognate antigens are unknown. The specimen sequenced was naive CD4+ T cells from blood. The source is a woman under 30 with type 1 diabetes.

This chain connects TRBV19 to TRBJ2-7; D perhaps matches TRBD1 (5 bases). V was cut by 3 bases and J by 0 bases, with 12 bases left in between. Germline V CDR1 and CDR2: LNHDA, SQIVND (reference sequence). This CDR3 contains 15 residues. The CDR3 reads CASSIFGASSYEQYF. The DNA for the CDR3 is TGTGCCAGTAGTATCTTTGGGGCAAGCTCCTACGAGCAGTACTTC. Full variable domain (missing parts from reference TRBV19 and TRBJ2-7): DGGITQSPKYLFRKEGQNVTLSCEQNLNHDAMYWYRQDPGQGLRLIYYSQIVNDFQKGDIAEGYSVSREKKESFPLTVTSAQKNPTAFYLCASSIFGASSYEQYFGPGTRLTVT.

The count of this clone is one. The chain has TRBV19 and TRBJ1-1, with D tentatively TRBD1 (5 bases). CDR3 size: 15 residues. Germline CDR1 reads LNHDA; CDR2 reads SQIVND (reference sequence). The V and J ends lost 7 bases and 0 bases respectively, with 15 bases between them. The CDR3, as DNA: TGTGCCAGTAAGTTCCAGGGTGCTATGAACACTGAAGCTTTCTTT. It is translated as CASKFQGAMNTEAFF.

The gene calls are TRBV19 and TRBJ2-3; 7 positions match TRBD2. CDR1 is LNHDA and CDR2 is SQIVND in the germline V gene (reference sequence). V lost 3 bases, J lost 5 bases, and 5 bases stayed unmatched. This CDR3 is 14 amino acids long. This CDR3 is CASSMSGEVDTQYF. The CDR3 DNA reads as TGTGCCAGTAGTATGAGCGGGGAGGTAGATACGCAGTATTTT.

DNA of the CDR3: TGTGCCAGCAGTTACGGGGAGACCCAGTACTTC. Its translation is CASSYGETQYF. This rearrangement joins TRBV6-1 to TRBJ2-5; D call uncertain. CDR1 and CDR2 (germline): MNHNS, SASEGT. Trimming took 5 bases from V and 5 from J, leaving 6 bases between them. The CDR3 totals 11 residues.

This sequence joins TRBV29-1 and TRBJ2-7; D ambiguous. This CDR3 has 12 amino acids. V was cut by 3 bases and J by 0 bases, with 6 bases left in between. CDR1 is SQVTM, CDR2 ANQGSEA, per germline. CDR3 in amino acids: CSVESRSYEQYF. The CDR3 bases are TGCAGCGTTGAGTCCCGCTCCTACGAGCAGTACTTC.

The chain has TRBV18 and TRBJ2-7, with 8 bases aligning to TRBD1. V dropped 6 bases and J dropped 6; count of bases not matched to a gene: 4. The CDR3 extends over 12 amino acids. Germline values: CDR1 KGHSH, CDR2 LQKENI. The CDR3: CASSGQGSEQYV. The DNA for the CDR3 is TGTGCCAGCTCCGGACAGGGATCCGAGCAGTACGTC.

This chain connects TRBV7-8 to TRBJ2-7; a weak D match, TRBD1 (7 bases). V was clipped by 3 bases and J by 6 bases, with 12 bases between them. The V gene's germline CDR1 is SGHVS and CDR2 FQNEAQ. The CDR3 sequence is 13 residues long. DNA of the CDR3: TGTGCCAGCAGCTTCGGGGGACAGACCGAGCAGTACGTC. It yields the protein CASSFGGQTEQYV.

The CDR3 region is CATSNRGHITGELFF. The CDR3 DNA reads as TGTGCCACCAGCAACAGGGGGCATATCACCGGGGAGCTGTTTTTT. The rearrangement links TRBV15 to TRBJ2-2; 9 bases align to TRBD1. The CDR3 covers 15 residues. Unmatched junction bases numbered 4, after V lost 4 bases and J lost 4 bases. Germline V CDR1 and CDR2: LNHNV, YYDKDF (reference sequence).

V and J are TRBV19 and TRBJ2-7; perhaps TRBD2 as D (6 bases). The CDR3 covers 13 residues. V gave up 10 bases and J gave up 0 bases, with 13 bases separating them. Germline V CDR1 and CDR2: LNHDA, SQIVND (reference sequence). In DNA, the CDR3 is TGTGCCACATCCGGAGGGAACTCCTACGAGCAGTACTTC. Protein product: CATSGGNSYEQYF.

There are a few counts of this clone. V is TRBV14 and J is TRBJ2-2; D might be TRBD2 (6 bases). Trimming left V 5 bases short and J 4 bases short, with 17 bases between. The CDR3 is made up of 16 amino acids. Germline V gene lookup returns CDR1 SGHDN and CDR2 FVKESK. CDR3 protein: CASSSQGGAPTGELFF. DNA for the CDR3: TGTGCCAGCAGCAGTCAAGGCGGGGCTCCCACCGGGGAGCTGTTTTTT.

This chain links TRBV7-2 with TRBJ2-1; 11 bases align to TRBD2. This CDR3 comprises 15 residues. Per the germline V gene, CDR1 is SGHTA and CDR2 is FQGNSA. The ends lost 5 bases at V and 5 bases at J; junction bases unmatched: 5. The CDR3 DNA is TGTGCCAGCAGCCAGGGACTAGCGGTAAACAATGAGCAGTTCTTC. Translated: CASSQGLAVNNEQFF.

This clone turned up a few times. The rearrangement joins TRBV15 to TRBJ2-1; 9 nucleotides match TRBD2. The CDR3 is 16 residues long. V dropped 0 bases and J dropped 1; count of bases not matched to a gene: 1. Per germline, CDR1 LNHNV and CDR2 YYDKDF (reference sequence). Written as DNA, the CDR3 is TGTGCCACCAGCAGAGAGGGACTAGCTTCCTACAATGAGCAGTTCTTC. This gives the protein CATSREGLASYNEQFF. Combining the CDR3 with reference TRBV15 and TRBJ2-1 gives the whole variable domain DAMVIQNPRYQVTQFGKPVTLSCSQTLNHNVMYWYQQKSSQAPKLLFHYYDKDFNNEADTPDNFQSRRPNTSFCFLDIRSPGLGDTAMYLCATSREGLASYNEQFFGPGTRLTVL.

This clone was counted between two and nine times. The gene calls are TRBV7-9 and TRBJ2-5, with 7 bases lining up with TRBD1. There are 14 residues in the CDR3. V lost 3 bases to trimming and J lost 5 bases; unmatched junction nucleotides: 6. The V gene's germline CDR1 is SEHNR and CDR2 FQNEAQ (reference sequence). CDR3 coding DNA: TGTGCCAGCAGCTTCGACAGGGCTGGGGAGACCCAGTACTTC. Translated: CASSFDRAGETQYF.

This clone has just a few counts. The gene calls are TRBV19 and TRBJ2-1, with 12 nucleotides matching TRBD1. There are 16 residues in the CDR3. CDR1 is LNHDA, CDR2 SQIVND, per germline (reference sequence). V lost 2 bases, J lost 5 bases, and 4 bases stayed unmatched. The CDR3 sequence is CASSIRGQGAHNEQFF. The CDR3 DNA reads as TGTGCCAGTAGTATAAGGGGACAGGGGGCTCACAATGAGCAGTTCTTC.

This clone was seen a handful of times. V and J are TRBV7-8 and TRBJ2-3; a weak D match, TRBD2 (5 bases). This CDR3 spans 14 amino acids. From germline, CDR1 is SGHVS and CDR2 FQNEAQ. V was cut by 7 bases and J by 2 bases, with 13 bases left in between. The CDR3 sequence is CASMERRSTDTQYF. In DNA form, the CDR3 reads TGTGCCAGCATGGAGCGGAGATCCACAGATACGCAGTATTTT.

The V and J genes are TRBV15 and TRBJ2-1; D is uncertain. Germline V lookup: CDR1 LNHNV, CDR2 YYDKDF (reference sequence). V gave up 3 bases and J gave up 3 bases, with 18 bases separating them. This CDR3 has 17 amino acids. DNA for the CDR3: TGTGCCACCAGCAGGGCAAAGGAGACGTCATTCTACAATGAGCAGTTCTTC. Translated, it gives CATSRAKETSFYNEQFF.

This clone was observed a handful of times. The chain recombines TRBV9 with TRBJ2-1, with TRBD1 matching over 9 bases. Per the germline V gene, CDR1 is SGDLS and CDR2 is YYNGEE. J lost 13 bases, V lost 0 bases, and 5 bases had no gene match. This CDR3 spans 13 amino acids. CDR3 region: CASSVVDRGTQFF. CDR3 DNA sequence: TGTGCCAGCAGCGTAGTTGACAGGGGGACCCAGTTCTTC.

This clone has just a few counts. V usage is TRBV7-2 and J usage is TRBJ2-7; a weak D match, TRBD2 (6 bases). Trimming shortened V by 3 bases and J by 7 bases, and 16 bases separated the two germline ends. Germline values: CDR1 SGHTA, CDR2 FQGNSA. The CDR3 loop spans 14 amino acids. CDR3 DNA sequence: TGTGCCAGCAGCTTGGGGCCCTCTGCGGGAGAGCAGTACGTC. It translates to CASSLGPSAGEQYV.

This clone turned up a few times. For the CDR3, the DNA is TGTGCCAGCAGCTTTCTTCCTAGCGGCCAAGAGACCCAGTACTTC. Translation gives CASSFLPSGQETQYF. The chain links TRBV5-6 to TRBJ2-5, with 7 bases that match TRBD2. The germline V gene encodes CDR1 SGHDT and CDR2 YYEEEE. The CDR3 extends over 15 amino acids. With 2 bases clipped from V and 1 base from J, the junction kept 5 bases outside the gene matches.

J is TRBJ2-7 and V is TRBV2; TRBD2 matches at 7 bases. Germline assignment: CDR1 SNHLY and CDR2 FYNNEI. Unmatched junction bases numbered 8, after V lost 5 bases and J lost 1 base. The CDR3 spans 15 residues. The CDR3 sequence: CASSSGGTESYEQYF. The CDR3 nucleotides read TGTGCCAGCAGTTCCGGGGGGACGGAATCCTACGAGCAGTACTTC.

This clone turned up a few times. The chain links TRBV10-3 to TRBJ2-7, with TRBD1 matching 9 bases. CDR1 and CDR2 from the germline V gene are ENHRY and SYGVKD. V trimming: 7 bases; J trimming: 6 bases; junction bases outside the gene matches: 19. This CDR3 spans 17 amino acids. CDR3 residues: CAITRREYRGPRVEQYV. The CDR3 DNA reads as TGTGCCATCACCAGACGGGAATACAGGGGGCCTCGAGTCGAGCAGTACGTC.